The next 9 T cell receptor beta chains were all read from a single sample in a study of blood T cell repertoires in COVID-19. Profiling relied on immunoSEQ multiplex PCR, and the TCRdb table lists in-frame clones only, not all of them. This table has around 240,000 clones, 70% to 90% appearing once. Sample: peripheral blood. The receptor set was obtained from a woman aged 25 to 39 who had recovered from COVID-19.

In this sample, this clone turned up once. The J gene is TRBJ1-1, the V gene TRBV9, with a tentative D call TRBD1 (5 bases). This CDR3 has 14 residues. V lost 4 bases and J lost 0, with 10 bases in between. The germline V gene encodes CDR1 SGDLS and CDR2 YYNGEE. This CDR3 is CASSIGAMNTEAFF. CDR3 bases: TGTGCCAGCAGCATAGGGGCCATGAACACTGAAGCTTTCTTT. Full variable domain (remainder filled in from reference TRBV9 and TRBJ1-1): DSGVTQTPKHLITATGQRVTLRCSPRSGDLSVYWYQQSLDQGLQFLIQYYNGEERAKGNILERFSAQQFPDLHSELNLSSLELGDSALYFCASSIGAMNTEAFFGQGTRLTVV.

The chain carries TRBV19 and TRBJ2-2, with D possibly TRBD2 on 6 matching bases. The CDR3 runs to 18 residues. CDR1 and CDR2 from the germline V gene are LNHDA and SQIVND (reference sequence). V was pared by 0 bases and J by 0 bases, with 14 bases between. The CDR3 reads CASSIDKIGLSNTGELFF. The CDR3 DNA reads TGTGCCAGTAGTATAGATAAGATAGGACTATCGAACACCGGGGAGCTGTTTTTT.

J is TRBJ2-2 and V is TRBV14; tentative D call: TRBD2 (6 bases). V was trimmed by 0 bases and J by 1 base, leaving 12 bases between them. The CDR3 has 17 residues. CDR1 and CDR2 from the germline V gene are SGHDN and FVKESK. The CDR3 DNA reads TGTGCCAGCAGCCAAGACGGGACTTTCTTGAACACCGGGGAGCTGTTTTTT. This encodes CASSQDGTFLNTGELFF. The full variable domain, its missing parts supplied by reference TRBV14 and TRBJ2-2, is EAGVTQFPSHSVIEKGQTVTLRCDPISGHDNLYWYRRVMGKEIKFLLHFVKESKQDESGMPNNRFLAERTGGTYSTLKVQPAELEDSGVYFCASSQDGTFLNTGELFFGEGSRLTVL.

This chain joins TRBV13 and TRBJ1-6, with D unclear. CDR3 length: 15 amino acids. Germline V gene data show CDR1 as PRHDT and CDR2 as FYEKMQ (reference sequence). The V gene lost 1 base and the J gene lost 0 bases, with 4 bases spanning the gap. The CDR3 here is CASSLDSSYNSPLHF. The CDR3 DNA is TGTGCCAGCAGCTTAGACAGCTCCTATAATTCACCCCTCCACTTT. The complete variable domain, with remaining parts taken from reference TRBV13 and TRBJ1-6, reads AAGVIQSPRHLIKEKRETATLKCYPIPRHDTVYWYQQGPGQDPQFLISFYEKMQSDKGSIPDRFSAQQFSDYHSELNMSSLELGDSALYFCASSLDSSYNSPLHFGNGTRLTVT.

The rearrangement joins TRBV12-3 or TRBV12-4 to TRBJ2-1; possibly TRBD2 for D (6 bases). The V gene lost 5 bases and the J gene lost 4 bases, with 9 bases spanning the gap. This CDR3 has 13 amino acids. CDR3: CASSRLEYNEQFF. CDR3 DNA: TGTGCCAGCAGTCGACTAGAATACAATGAGCAGTTCTTC.

As for this clone: A read error may account for a junction end that differs from germline. The CDR3 DNA reads as TGCGCCAGCCGCTTGCAGTCGGGCACCGGGGAGCTGTTTTTT. Protein sequence: CASRLQSGTGELFF. The V and J genes are TRBV5-1 and TRBJ2-2; D remains unclear. This CDR3 has 14 residues. Germline V lookup: CDR1 SGHRS, CDR2 YFSETQ. The full variable domain, its missing parts supplied by reference TRBV5-1 and TRBJ2-2, is KAGVTQTPRYLIKTRGQQVTLSCSPISGHRSVSWYQQTPGQGLQFLFEYFSETQRNKGNFPGRFSGRQFSNSRSEMNVSTLELGDSALYLCASRLQSGTGELFFGEGSRLTVL.

The V and J genes are TRBV7-9 and TRBJ2-1; perhaps TRBD2 as D (6 bases). The CDR3 sequence is 15 residues long. Trimming stripped 5 bases from V and 4 bases from J, with 15 bases between. Germline V gives CDR1 SEHNR, CDR2 FQNEAQ (reference sequence). The CDR3 loop is CASSPGLAEYNEQFF. DNA of the CDR3: TGTGCCAGCAGCCCCGGGTTAGCGGAATACAATGAGCAGTTCTTC.

This chain links TRBV9 with TRBJ1-5, with D unresolved. This CDR3 is built from 14 residues. Germline CDR1 and CDR2: SGDLS and YYNGEE. V lost 0 bases to trimming and J lost 8 bases, with 12 bases between them. CDR3 nucleotide sequence: TGTGCCAGCAGCGTAGGGGCCCGGCCGGAGCCCCAGCATTTT. Translating gives CASSVGARPEPQHF. The entire variable domain, with the rest obtained from reference TRBV9 and TRBJ1-5, is as follows: DSGVTQTPKHLITATGQRVTLRCSPRSGDLSVYWYQQSLDQGLQFLIQYYNGEERAKGNILERFSAQQFPDLHSELNLSSLELGDSALYFCASSVGARPEPQHFGDGTRLSIL.

This clone was picked up a small number of times. The V and J genes are TRBV14 and TRBJ2-3, with 13 bases fitting TRBD2. The germline V gene has CDR1 SGHDN and CDR2 FVKESK. The V and J ends lost 3 bases and 5 bases, in that order; junction bases with no gene match: 2. The CDR3 has 15 residues. The CDR3 sequence: CASSQGLAGLDTQYF. The CDR3 DNA sequence: TGTGCCAGCAGCCAGGGACTAGCGGGGCTAGATACGCAGTATTTT.